The 10 T cell receptor beta chains below come from one sample, sequenced in a study of T-cell memory formation after mild COVID-19. Each CDR3 protein gets one entry after TCRdb re-called the 5' RACE reads with MiXCR. The sample records 550,000 to 600,000 distinct CDR3 sequences, 15% to 20% being singletons. Sequenced: PBMCs or a T cell subset sorted from them (not recorded which). The source of these receptors is an adult woman who had mild COVID-19 (a few samples of this study predate the infection). Cell type and time point are not known.

The chain recombines TRBV10-3 with TRBJ1-2; D not resolved. The CDR3 totals 12 residues. Trimming shortened V by 0 bases and J by 6 bases, and 5 bases separated the two germline ends. The germline V gene has CDR1 ENHRY and CDR2 SYGVKD. CDR3 sequence (DNA): TGTGCCATCAGTGAGTCGGCGAATGGCTACACCTTC. As protein: CAISESANGYTF.

The rearrangement links TRBV20-1 to TRBJ1-1; D unresolved. This CDR3 has 12 residues. V lost 5 bases and J lost 2, with 9 bases in between. The V gene's germline CDR1 is DFQATT and CDR2 SNEGSKA (reference sequence). CDR3 sequence: CSAEVTNTEAFF. As DNA, the CDR3 is TGCAGTGCTGAAGTAACCAACACTGAAGCTTTCTTT.

In its sample, this clonotype was seen a few times. This chain joins TRBV15 and TRBJ1-6, with D possibly TRBD1 on 6 matching bases. Germline V gene sequence: CDR1 LNHNV, CDR2 YYDKDF (reference sequence). V dropped 6 bases and J dropped 7 bases, with 10 bases sitting between them. The length of the CDR3 is 13 residues. This CDR3 reads CATRQGQNSPLHF. CDR3 DNA: TGTGCCACCAGACAGGGCCAGAATTCACCCCTCCACTTT.

V and J are TRBV20-1 and TRBJ2-7, with a possible D match to TRBD2 (5 bases). Germline CDR1 reads DFQATT; CDR2 reads SNEGSKA (reference sequence). The V and J ends lost 5 bases and 10 bases respectively, with 15 bases between them. The CDR3 covers 11 residues. CDR3: CSAERAPGQYF. The CDR3 bases are TGCAGTGCTGAGAGGGCCCCGGGTCAGTACTTC.

This clonotype was seen a few times. The chain employs TRBV5-1 and TRBJ1-1; D uncertain. The CDR3 covers 14 residues. Trimming took off 4 bases at V and 0 bases at J, with 10 bases between the two ends. Germline loops: CDR1 SGHRS, CDR2 YFSETQ. The CDR3, as DNA: TGCGCCAGCAGCATGGGATCCCTGAACACTGAAGCTTTCTTT. Protein product: CASSMGSLNTEAFF.

V and J are TRBV20-1 and TRBJ1-2; TRBD1 matches 10 bases. Germline V gives CDR1 DFQATT, CDR2 SNEGSKA (reference sequence). With V trimmed by 0 bases and J by 8 bases, 3 bases remained unmatched. The CDR3 is 13 residues long. The chain's CDR3 is CSAREGQGGGYTF. The CDR3 DNA reads TGCAGTGCTAGAGAAGGACAGGGGGGAGGCTACACCTTC.

This clonotype was seen ten or more times. The junction departs from the called germline gene at one end, perhaps through a read error. This rearrangement joins TRBV24-1 to TRBJ2-1, with D unclear. The CDR3 sequence is 10 residues long. Germline CDR1 reads KGHDR; CDR2 reads SFDVKD. CDR3 sequence: CATSAKKEDF. The CDR3 DNA follows: TGTGCCACCAGTGCGAAGAAAGAAGACTTC.

This clonotype was found a few times. The chain uses TRBV12-3 or TRBV12-4 and TRBJ1-2, with D perhaps matching TRBD1 (6 bases). This CDR3 spans 12 amino acids. V was trimmed by 6 bases and J by 11 bases, leaving 16 bases between them. Written as DNA, the CDR3 is TGTGCCAGCAGGGACACAGGGACCTCTTACACCTTC. This gives the protein CASRDTGTSYTF.

The sample holds a few counts of this clonotype. The rearrangement links TRBV6-5 to TRBJ1-4, with a possible D match to TRBD1 (5 bases). Trimming removed 0 bases at V and 3 bases at J, with 11 bases between. Germline assignment: CDR1 MNHEY and CDR2 SVGAGI. The CDR3 extends over 16 amino acids. In nucleotides, the CDR3 is TGTGCCAGCAGTTACTCGCAGGCAGGGCCTAATGAAAAACTGTTTTTT. Protein: CASSYSQAGPNEKLFF.

This clonotype was seen only a few times. This chain links TRBV19 with TRBJ2-1; TRBD1 is a possible D gene (5 bases). The germline gives CDR1 LNHDA, CDR2 SQIVND (reference sequence). The CDR3 runs to 14 residues. Trimming took off 8 bases at V and 7 bases at J, with 18 bases between the two ends. The CDR3 loop is CASHQGRAANEQFF. CDR3 coding DNA: TGTGCCAGTCATCAGGGTAGGGCCGCGAATGAGCAGTTCTTC.